This TCR beta chain was captured in a study of shared clonotypes between healthy human individuals. The overall study: Used for every donor were three CD4 naive, three CD4 memory, two CD8 naive and one CD8 memory plate. Study-level findings and limits: When naive CD4 clonotypes were compared across several donors, around 5% were shared. Estimated richness was generally greater in naive than memory subsets.

CDR3 length: 16 amino acids. Trimming cost V 2 bases and J 1 base; bases outside gene matches: 3. Germline values: CDR1 SGHTA, CDR2 FQGNSA. Note on this clone: Its antigen remains unidentified. Other DNA sequences in the same sample also yield this CDR3.

Data came from immunoSEQ multiplex PCR; TCRdb stores just in-frame clones and leaves some out. There are 2 million to 2.5 million clones in the sample; approximately 94% occur only once, and 0.13% lies in the top ten. Donors were Caucasian adults residing in Nashville, Tennessee, USA. This receptor was obtained from a man aged 18 to 29 in good health. Sequencing was done on a sample of naive CD4+ T cells sorted from blood. Subset defined: CD45RA+ positively selected. The chain is built from TRBV7-2 and TRBJ1-3, with 9 bases that match TRBD1. In nucleotides, the CDR3 is TGTGCCAGCAGCTTAAGTGGACAGGGGTCTGGAAACACCATATATTTT. Amino acid sequence: CASSLSGQGSGNTIYF.